This TCR beta chain was documented in a study of T cell repertoires in cytomegalovirus infection. Across the study: Public TCR beta signature analysis indicated the presence of both CMV infection and matching HLA type.

This clonotype was seen more than once but under ten times. Trimming left V 1 base short and J 4 bases short, with 11 bases between. The CDR3 sequence is 14 residues long. Germline loops: CDR1 SGHDT, CDR2 YYEEEE. TCRdb analysed the reads with MiXCR anew, one entry per CDR3 protein. The sample shows fewer than 200,000 distinct CDR3 sequences, about 20% of them seen only once. Sequencing was done on a sample of PBMCs. V usage is TRBV5-6 and J usage is TRBJ1-2; D is ambiguous. The clonotype comes from a human donor in good health (CMV status not recorded). Some clones in this sample may be carry-over from other donors' samples. CDR3 nucleotides: TGTGCCAGCAGCTTGTTGCGGGATCGCTATGGCTACACCTTC. Amino acids: CASSLLRDRYGYTF.